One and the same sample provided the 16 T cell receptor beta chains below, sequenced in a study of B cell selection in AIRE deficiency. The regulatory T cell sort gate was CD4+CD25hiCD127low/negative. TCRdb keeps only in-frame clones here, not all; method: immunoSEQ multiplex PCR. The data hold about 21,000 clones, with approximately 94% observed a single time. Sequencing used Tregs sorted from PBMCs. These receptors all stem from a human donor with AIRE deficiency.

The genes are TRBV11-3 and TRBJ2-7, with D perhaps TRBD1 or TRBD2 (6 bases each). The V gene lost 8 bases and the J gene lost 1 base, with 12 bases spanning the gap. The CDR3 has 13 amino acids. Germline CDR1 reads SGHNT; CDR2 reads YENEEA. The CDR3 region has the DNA TGTGCCAGCGGAGAGGGGGGATCCTACGAGCAGTACTTC. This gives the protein CASGEGGSYEQYF.

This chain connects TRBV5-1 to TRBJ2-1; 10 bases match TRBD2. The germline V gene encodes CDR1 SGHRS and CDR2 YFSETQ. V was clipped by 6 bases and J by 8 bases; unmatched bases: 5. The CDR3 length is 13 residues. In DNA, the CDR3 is TGCGCCAGCACTAGCGGGAGTAACGATGAGCAGTTCTTC. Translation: CASTSGSNDEQFF.

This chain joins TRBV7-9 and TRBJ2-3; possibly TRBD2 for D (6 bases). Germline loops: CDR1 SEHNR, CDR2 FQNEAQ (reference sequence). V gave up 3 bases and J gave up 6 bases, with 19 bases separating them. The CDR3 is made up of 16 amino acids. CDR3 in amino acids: CASSLGSGVIADTQYF. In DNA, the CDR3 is TGTGCCAGCAGCTTGGGTAGCGGAGTGATTGCGGATACGCAGTATTTT.

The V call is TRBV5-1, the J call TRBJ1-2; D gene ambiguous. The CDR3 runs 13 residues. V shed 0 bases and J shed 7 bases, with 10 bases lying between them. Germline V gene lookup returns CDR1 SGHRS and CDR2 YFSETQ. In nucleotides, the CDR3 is TGCGCCAGCAGCTTGGAGAGGAGTGCTGGCTACACCTTC. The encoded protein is CASSLERSAGYTF.

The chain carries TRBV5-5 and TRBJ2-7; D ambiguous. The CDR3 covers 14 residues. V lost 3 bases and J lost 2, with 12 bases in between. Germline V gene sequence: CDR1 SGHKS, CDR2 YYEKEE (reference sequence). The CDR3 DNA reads TGTGCCAGCAGCTCTGACTGGACCACCTACGAGCAGTACTTC. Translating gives CASSSDWTTYEQYF. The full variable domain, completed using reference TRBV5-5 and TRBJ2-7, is DAGVTQSPTHLIKTRGQQVTLRCSPISGHKSVSWYQQVLGQGPQFIFQYYEKEERGRGNFPDRFSARQFPNYSSELNVNALLLGDSALYLCASSSDWTTYEQYFGPGTRLTVT.

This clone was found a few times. As DNA, the CDR3 is TGCGCCAGCAGCTCACTAGCGAATACGCAGTATTTT. Translating gives CASSSLANTQYF. The chain uses TRBV5-1 and TRBJ2-3, with 7 bases fitting TRBD2. V shed 3 bases and J 7 bases; nucleotides not matched to a gene: 2. This CDR3 comprises 12 residues. Germline CDR1 is SGHRS and CDR2 is YFSETQ.

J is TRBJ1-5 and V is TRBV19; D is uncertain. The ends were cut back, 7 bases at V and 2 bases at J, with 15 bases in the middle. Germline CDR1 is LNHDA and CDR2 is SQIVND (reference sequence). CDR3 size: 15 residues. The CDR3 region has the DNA TGTGCCAGTACACCCCTCGCGACGCGCAATCAGCCCCAGCATTTT. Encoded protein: CASTPLATRNQPQHF.

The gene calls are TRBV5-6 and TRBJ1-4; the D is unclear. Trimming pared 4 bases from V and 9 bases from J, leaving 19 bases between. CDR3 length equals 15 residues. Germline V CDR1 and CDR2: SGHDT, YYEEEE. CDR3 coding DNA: TGTGCCAGCAGCGGGTTGGGTGAAGGCATTAAAAAACTGTTTTTT. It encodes CASSGLGEGIKKLFF.

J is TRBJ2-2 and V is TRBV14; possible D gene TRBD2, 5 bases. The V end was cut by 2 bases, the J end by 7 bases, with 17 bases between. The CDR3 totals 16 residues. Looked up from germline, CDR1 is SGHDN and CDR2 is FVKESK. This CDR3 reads CASSQIGEGSYGELFF. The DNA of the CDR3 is TGTGCCAGCAGCCAAATTGGAGAGGGTTCCTACGGGGAGCTGTTTTTT. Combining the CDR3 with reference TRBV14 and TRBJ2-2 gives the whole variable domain EAGVTQFPSHSVIEKGQTVTLRCDPISGHDNLYWYRRVMGKEIKFLLHFVKESKQDESGMPNNRFLAERTGGTYSTLKVQPAELEDSGVYFCASSQIGEGSYGELFFGEGSRLTVL.

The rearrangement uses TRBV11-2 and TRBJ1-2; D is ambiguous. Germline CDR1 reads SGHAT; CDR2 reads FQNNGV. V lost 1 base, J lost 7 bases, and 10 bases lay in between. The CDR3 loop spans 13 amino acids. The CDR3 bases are TGTGCCAGCAGCTTAGCGGCAGGTGGTGGCTACACCTTC. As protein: CASSLAAGGGYTF. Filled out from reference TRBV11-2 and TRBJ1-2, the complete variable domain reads EAGVAQSPRYKIIEKRQSVAFWCNPISGHATLYWYQQILGQGPKLLIQFQNNGVVDDSQLPKDRFSAERLKGVDSTLKIQPAKLEDSAVYLCASSLAAGGGYTFGSGTRLTVV.

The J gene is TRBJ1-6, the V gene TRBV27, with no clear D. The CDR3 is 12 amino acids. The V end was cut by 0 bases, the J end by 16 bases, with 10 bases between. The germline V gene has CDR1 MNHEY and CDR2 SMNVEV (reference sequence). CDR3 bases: TGTGCCAGCAGTTTATCCGGATCGGGTCTCCACTTT. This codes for CASSLSGSGLHF.

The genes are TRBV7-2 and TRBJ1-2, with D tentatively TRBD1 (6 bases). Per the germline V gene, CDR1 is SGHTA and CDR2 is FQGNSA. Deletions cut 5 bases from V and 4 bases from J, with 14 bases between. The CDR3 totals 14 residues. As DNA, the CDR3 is TGTGCCAGCAGCACTACCGGGACACTCTATGGCTACACCTTC. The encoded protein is CASSTTGTLYGYTF.

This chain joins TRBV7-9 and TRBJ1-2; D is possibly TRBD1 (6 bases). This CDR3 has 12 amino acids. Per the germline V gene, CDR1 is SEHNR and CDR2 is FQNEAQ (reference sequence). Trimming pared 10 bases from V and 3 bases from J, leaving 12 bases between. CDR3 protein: CATPGGHYGYTF. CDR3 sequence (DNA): TGTGCCACCCCTGGGGGGCACTATGGCTACACCTTC.

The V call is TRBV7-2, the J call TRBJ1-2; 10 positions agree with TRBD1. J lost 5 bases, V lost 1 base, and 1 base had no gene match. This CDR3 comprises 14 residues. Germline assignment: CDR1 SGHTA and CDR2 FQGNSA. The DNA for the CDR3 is TGTGCCAGCAGCTTAGGACAGGGGGCTTATGGCTACACCTTC. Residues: CASSLGQGAYGYTF. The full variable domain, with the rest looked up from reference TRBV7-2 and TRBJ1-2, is GAGVSQSPSNKVTEKGKDVELRCDPISGHTALYWYRQSLGQGLEFLIYFQGNSAPDKSGLPSDRFSAERTGGSVSTLTIQRTQQEDSAVYLCASSLGQGAYGYTFGSGTRLTVV.

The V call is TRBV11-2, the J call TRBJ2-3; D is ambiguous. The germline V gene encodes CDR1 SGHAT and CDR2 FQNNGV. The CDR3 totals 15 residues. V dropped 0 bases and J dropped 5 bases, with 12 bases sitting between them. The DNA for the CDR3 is TGTGCCAGCAGCTTAGAATGGGTCGGCGGAGATACGCAGTATTTT. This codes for CASSLEWVGGDTQYF.

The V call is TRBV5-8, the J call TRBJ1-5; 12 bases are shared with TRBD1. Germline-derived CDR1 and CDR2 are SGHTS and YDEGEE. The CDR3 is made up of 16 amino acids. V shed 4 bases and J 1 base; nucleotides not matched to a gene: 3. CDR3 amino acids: CASSLGTGGSNQPQHF. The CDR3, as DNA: TGTGCCAGCAGCCTCGGGACAGGGGGCAGCAATCAGCCCCAGCATTTT.